These 29 T cell receptor beta chains were sequenced from one sample in a study of blood T cell repertoires in COVID-19. Assay: immunoSEQ multiplex PCR; the TCRdb copy retains only in-frame clones and omits some. The sample consists of 200,000 to 300,000 clones, around 85% of them appearing once. The specimen was PBMCs or T cells enriched from blood (not recorded which). These TCRs come from a middle-aged woman with acute COVID-19.

This chain joins TRBV7-9 and TRBJ1-1; 10 bases are a match to TRBD1. From germline, CDR1 is SEHNR and CDR2 FQNEAQ (reference sequence). This CDR3 has 14 amino acids. V was pared by 2 bases and J by 10 bases, with 7 bases of the junction left unmatched. The CDR3 reads CASSLSDRTGGAFF. CDR3 DNA: TGTGCCAGCAGCTTAAGCGATAGGACAGGGGGAGCTTTCTTT.

J is TRBJ2-5 and V is TRBV19, with TRBD2 matching 9 bases. The CDR3 spans 16 residues. Germline V gives CDR1 LNHDA, CDR2 SQIVND (reference sequence). Germline trimming cut 6 bases from V and 5 bases from J; bases unmatched to any gene: 13. DNA of the CDR3: TGTGCCAGTAGCGGTCCGGGGGGCGGGAGGGCCGAGACCCAGTACTTC. This codes for CASSGPGGGRAETQYF.

A remark on this clone: The junction departs from germline at one end; a sequencing error may be responsible. The chain joins TRBV7-7 to TRBJ2-3; D not certain. This CDR3 has 13 residues. Germline V lookup: CDR1 SSHAT, CDR2 FNYEAQ (reference sequence). The CDR3 spells CASSLDSASTQYF. The CDR3 DNA follows: TGTGCTAGCAGCTTAGACTCTGCGAGTACGCAGTATTTT.

The chain couples TRBV6-4 to TRBJ2-5; 7 positions agree with TRBD2. V shed 8 bases, J shed 5 bases, and the junction held 8 bases outside the gene matches. Germline V CDR1 and CDR2: MRHNA, SNTAGT. This CDR3 is built from 13 residues. The CDR3 DNA follows: TGTGCCAGCGGCGAGGAAGCGGGGGAGACCCAGTACTTC. Residues: CASGEEAGETQYF.

Ten or more counts support this clone. The J gene is TRBJ2-7, the V gene TRBV11-3, with 8 positions matching TRBD1. This CDR3 region has 15 residues. J was trimmed by 5 bases and V by 1 base; bases with no gene match: 7. CDR1 is SGHNT, CDR2 YENEEA, per germline. Written as DNA, the CDR3 is TGTGCCAGCAGCTTAGCATCCAGGGGGCGGCACGAGCAGTACTTC. Protein product: CASSLASRGRHEQYF.

This clone was seen a few times. This rearrangement joins TRBV7-9 to TRBJ2-3; 8 nucleotides align to TRBD2. This CDR3 is 16 amino acids long. Germline CDR1 is SEHNR and CDR2 is FQNEAQ (reference sequence). Trimming removed 5 bases from V and 2 bases from J; junction bases left unmatched: 9. CDR3 bases: TGTGCCAGCAGCCCACGGAGCGGGGGTACCACAGATACGCAGTATTTT. This sequence encodes CASSPRSGGTTDTQYF.

As for this clone: Sequence at one end of the junction differs from germline and may be a read error. DNA for the CDR3: TGCGCCAGCAGCAAAGAAAATTCGGTAGGGACAGGAGGCTACACCTTC. This gives the protein CASSKENSVGTGGYTF. The rearrangement links TRBV4-1 to TRBJ1-2, with 8 positions matching TRBD1. The germline gives CDR1 MGHRA, CDR2 YSYEKL. The CDR3 has 16 amino acids.

V usage is TRBV2 and J usage is TRBJ2-1; 9 bases line up with TRBD1. The length of the CDR3 is 15 residues. Trimming at V came to 5 bases and at J to 8 bases, leaving 10 bases not matched to a gene. CDR1 SNHLY and CDR2 FYNNEI come from the germline V gene. CDR3 nucleotide sequence: TGTGCCAGCAGTTACCGGGACAGGGTATCGGATGAGCAGTTCTTC. This codes for CASSYRDRVSDEQFF.

DNA for the CDR3: TGTGCCAGCAGCTTGGGGAGGGGCACAGATACGCAGTATTTT. This codes for CASSLGRGTDTQYF. This sequence joins TRBV7-6 and TRBJ2-3, with TRBD2 identical over 7 bases. The CDR3 runs 14 residues. CDR1 is SGHVS, CDR2 FNYEAQ, per germline. With V trimmed by 3 bases and J by 1 base, 1 base remained unmatched.

The chain couples TRBV3-1 (or the pseudogene TRBV3-2) to TRBJ2-7; 7 nucleotides align to TRBD2. Germline CDR1 and CDR2: LGHDT and YNNKEL (reference sequence). There are 16 residues in the CDR3. J gave up 1 base and V 4 bases, and 10 bases lay outside the gene matches. CDR3 sequence reads: CASSPGGLAVSYEQYF. As DNA, the CDR3 is TGTGCCAGCAGCCCTGGTGGTCTAGCGGTTTCCTACGAGCAGTACTTC.

This rearrangement joins TRBV19 to TRBJ2-5, with TRBD1 matching 11 bases. Trimming took 9 bases from V and 3 from J; bases not matched to a gene: 3. Germline V gene sequence: CDR1 LNHDA, CDR2 SQIVND (reference sequence). The CDR3 extends over 13 amino acids. DNA for the CDR3: TGTGCCAGCGGACAGGGGGCGGAAGAGACCCAGTACTTC. Translation gives CASGQGAEETQYF.

J is TRBJ2-7 and V is TRBV30; no clear D gene. With 4 bases removed from V and 3 bases from J, the gap between germline ends came to 7 bases. Germline CDR1 is GTSNPN and CDR2 is SVGIG (reference sequence). The CDR3 sequence is 11 residues long. CDR3 protein: CAWNRGYEQYF. CDR3 bases: TGTGCCTGGAACCGCGGCTACGAGCAGTACTTC. The full variable domain, completed using reference TRBV30 and TRBJ2-7, is SQTIHQWPATLVQPVGSPLSLECTVEGTSNPNLYWYRQAAGRGLQLLFYSVGIGQISSEVPQNLSASRPQDRQFILSSKKLLLSDSGFYLCAWNRGYEQYFGPGTRLTVT.

This clone is a singleton in its sample. The chain has TRBV2 and TRBJ2-1; 7 bases match TRBD2. The CDR3 consists of 14 residues. CDR1 and CDR2 from the germline V gene are SNHLY and FYNNEI. Germline trimming cut 7 bases from V and 7 bases from J; bases unmatched to any gene: 10. The chain's CDR3 is CASIGGRAGNEQFF. CDR3 nucleotides: TGTGCCAGCATTGGGGGGAGGGCCGGGAATGAGCAGTTCTTC.

This clone was observed a few times. V usage is TRBV27 and J usage is TRBJ2-2; TRBD2 aligns across 9 bases. Germline CDR1 reads MNHEY; CDR2 reads SMNVEV (reference sequence). J was trimmed by 4 bases and V by 7 bases; bases with no gene match: 4. The CDR3 is made up of 14 amino acids. The CDR3 sequence is CASMGSGSTGELFF. The CDR3 DNA sequence: TGTGCCAGCATGGGTAGCGGGAGCACCGGGGAGCTGTTTTTT.

The rearrangement joins TRBV19 to TRBJ1-1; TRBD1 matches at 8 bases. The germline V gene encodes CDR1 LNHDA and CDR2 SQIVND (reference sequence). The CDR3 is made up of 14 amino acids. The trim removed 5 bases at V and 0 bases at J, leaving 2 bases unmatched. CDR3 loop: CASSQGALNTEAFF. The CDR3 DNA reads as TGTGCCAGTAGTCAGGGGGCCCTGAACACTGAAGCTTTCTTT.

The J gene is TRBJ2-5, the V gene TRBV19; 8 nucleotides line up with TRBD1. The CDR3 has 14 amino acids. Germline V lookup: CDR1 LNHDA, CDR2 SQIVND (reference sequence). V lost 6 bases, J lost 1 base, and 4 bases stayed unmatched. CDR3 DNA: TGTGCCAGTAGAAACAGGGGGGTCCAAGAGACCCAGTACTTC. Protein product: CASRNRGVQETQYF.

V gene TRBV9 combines with J gene TRBJ1-6, with a possible D match to TRBD1 (6 bases). The V and J ends lost 4 bases and 7 bases respectively, with 12 bases between them. CDR3 size: 14 residues. From germline, CDR1 is SGDLS and CDR2 YYNGEE. CDR3 loop: CASSPGQLNSPLHF. The CDR3 DNA reads as TGTGCCAGCAGCCCGGGACAACTCAATTCACCCCTCCACTTT.

The genes are TRBV27 and TRBJ2-1; 11 bases align to TRBD2. The CDR3 consists of 15 residues. CDR1 MNHEY and CDR2 SMNVEV come from the germline V gene (reference sequence). Losses at the gene ends were 7 bases for V and 4 bases for J; bases not matched to a gene: 6. CDR3 amino acids: CASTPGTSGYNEQFF. CDR3 nucleotides: TGTGCCAGCACCCCCGGGACTAGCGGTTACAATGAGCAGTTCTTC.

This clone was seen only a few times. The V gene is TRBV11-1, the J gene TRBJ1-6; D unclear. This CDR3 region has 14 residues. The V end was cut by 2 bases, the J end by 9 bases, with 11 bases between. The germline V gene has CDR1 SGHAT and CDR2 FQDESV (reference sequence). This chain's CDR3 is CASSLKGRGSPLHF. The CDR3 nucleotides read TGTGCCAGCAGCTTAAAAGGGAGAGGTTCACCCCTCCACTTT.

The V gene is TRBV7-9, the J gene TRBJ2-1; TRBD2 aligns across 10 bases. The CDR3 consists of 19 residues. Germline values: CDR1 SEHNR, CDR2 FQNEAQ (reference sequence). Trimming at V came to 1 base and at J to 0 bases, leaving 9 bases not matched to a gene. As DNA, the CDR3 is TGTGCCAGCAGCTTAGGGTTTAGCGGGAGGACGAGCTCCTACAATGAGCAGTTCTTC. Translated, it gives CASSLGFSGRTSSYNEQFF.

This clone was recorded a few times. J is TRBJ2-7 and V is TRBV24-1; 8 bases line up with TRBD1. The length of the CDR3 is 16 residues. Germline loops: CDR1 KGHDR, CDR2 SFDVKD. V gave up 2 bases and J gave up 2 bases; unmatched junction bases: 7. The CDR3 loop is CATSDYTGTGTYEQYF. CDR3 nucleotides: TGTGCCACCAGTGATTATACCGGGACAGGAACCTACGAGCAGTACTTC.

The gene calls are TRBV11-2 and TRBJ1-3; D is possibly TRBD1 (6 bases). CDR1 SGHAT and CDR2 FQNNGV come from the germline V gene. The CDR3 runs to 14 residues. Between the trimmed V and J ends, which lost 3 bases and 3 bases, there was a span of 9 bases. Here the CDR3 DNA reads TGTGCCAGCAGCTTTGGGGACAATGGAAACACCATATATTTT. This sequence encodes CASSFGDNGNTIYF.

The chain employs TRBV3-1 (or the pseudogene TRBV3-2) and TRBJ2-7; D might be TRBD1 (6 bases). The CDR3 length is 15 residues. Per the germline V gene, CDR1 is LGHDT and CDR2 is YNNKEL (reference sequence). With 0 bases removed from V and 2 bases from J, the gap between germline ends came to 11 bases. The CDR3 bases are TGTGCCAGCAGCCAAGATCCCAGGGGAGCCTACGAGCAGTACTTC. The encoded protein is CASSQDPRGAYEQYF.

V gene TRBV7-2 combines with J gene TRBJ2-7; a possible D gene is TRBD2 (6 bases). The length of the CDR3 is 12 residues. Germline values: CDR1 SGHTA, CDR2 FQGNSA. The V gene lost 3 bases and the J gene lost 6 bases, with 9 bases spanning the gap. In DNA form, the CDR3 reads TGTGCCAGCAGCTTGGCAGCGGGCGAGCAGTACTTC. This codes for CASSLAAGEQYF.

This chain joins TRBV6-6 and TRBJ1-6; 9 nucleotides line up with TRBD1. Germline assignment: CDR1 MNHNY and CDR2 SVGAGI (reference sequence). The length of the CDR3 is 15 residues. V was clipped by 2 bases and J by 8 bases; unmatched bases: 4. CDR3: CASSYKGQGHSPLHF. The CDR3 DNA reads TGTGCCAGCAGTTACAAGGGACAGGGTCATTCACCCCTCCACTTT.

This sequence joins TRBV5-1 and TRBJ2-3; the D gene is possibly TRBD2 (5 bases). Germline V CDR1 and CDR2: SGHRS, YFSETQ. The CDR3 has 17 amino acids. The V gene lost 2 bases and the J gene lost 0 bases, with 16 bases spanning the gap. The CDR3 loop is CASSFPPGRDSTDTQYF. The CDR3 coding sequence is TGCGCCAGCAGCTTTCCTCCCGGCCGGGATAGCACAGATACGCAGTATTTT.

The CDR3 nucleotides read TGTGCCAGTATTAGCGGGAGAGATTACAATGAGCAGTTCTTC. Translation gives CASISGRDYNEQFF. The chain has TRBV7-8 and TRBJ2-1; 9 bases agree with TRBD2. Germline lookup yields CDR1 SGHVS and CDR2 FQNEAQ. The V segment lost 9 bases and the J segment 4 bases; nucleotides outside the gene matches: 7. This CDR3 is built from 14 residues.

V gene TRBV9 combines with J gene TRBJ2-1; 9 nucleotides agree with TRBD2. From germline, CDR1 is SGDLS and CDR2 YYNGEE. With 3 bases clipped from V and 6 bases from J, the junction kept 7 bases outside the gene matches. This CDR3 comprises 15 residues. The CDR3 DNA reads TGTGCCAGCAGCGCCCCGGGACTAGCCTCCAATGAGCAGTTCTTC. The encoded protein is CASSAPGLASNEQFF.

The chain recombines TRBV4-1 with TRBJ2-7, with TRBD2 identical over 14 bases. CDR3 length: 19 residues. Germline V gives CDR1 MGHRA, CDR2 YSYEKL. J lost 3 bases, V lost 1 base, and 11 bases had no gene match. In nucleotides, the CDR3 is TGCGCCAGCAGCCAAGGAGTTGCTGCGGGACTAGCGGGAGTCTACGAGCAGTACTTC. Its protein is CASSQGVAAGLAGVYEQYF.